This T cell receptor (beta chain) was recorded in a study of CD8 T cells in ankylosing spondylitis. Findings and limits, study-wide: Clones tied to disease were said to be significantly enriched in matched ankylosing spondylitis synovial fluid. CD8+ disease-linked clones were present at relatively low frequencies in blood. Previously reported in reactive arthritis synovial fluid and blood were some of the motif variants.

This clonotype has only a few counts. The antigen is not known. The CDR3 loop spans 14 amino acids. Losses at the gene ends were 3 bases for V and 5 bases for J; bases not matched to a gene: 3. Quantitative 5'-RACE was performed with molecular barcodes, and it yielded the TCR beta libraries. TCRdb passed the 5' RACE reads through MiXCR, listing each CDR3 protein once. Of under 250,000 distinct CDR3 sequences listed, around 32% are singletons. Sequenced sample: blood, either unsorted or a sorted T cell fraction (not recorded which). V usage is TRBV12-3 or TRBV12-4 and J usage is TRBJ2-1, with 8 bases identical to TRBD2. This clonotype originated in a male donor with ankylosing spondylitis or in good health (not recorded which). CDR3 amino acids: CASSFSGGHNEQFF. The CDR3 nucleotides are TGTGCCAGCAGTTTCAGCGGGGGCCACAATGAGCAGTTCTTC.